This record covers a single T cell receptor (beta chain). The antigen remains undetermined. A history of autoimmune disease or systemic immunosuppression excluded patients. The assay was immunoSEQ multiplex PCR, and TCRdb's table has in-frame clones only and misses some. The sample has fewer than 55,000 clones; around four fifths are singletons. The source of the sample is a study of OX40 agonist ivuxolimab in advanced cancers. Study at large: The dose-escalation cohort was roughly 84% male, with a mean age of 60 years, ranging roughly 20 to 90. The study, taken as a whole, reports: The antigen specificity of the peripheral T cells (those that were expanded) was not determined. At doses 0.1 to 3.0 mg/kg, CD4+ and CD8+ clones expanded.

CDR1 is SGHNT and CDR2 is YYREEE in the germline V gene (reference sequence). The V and J ends lost 0 bases and 1 base respectively, with 8 bases between them. CDR3 length: 15 amino acids. The clonotype comes from an adult with an advanced solid tumor such as melanoma, head and neck, liver or kidney cancer. The chain uses TRBV5-4 and TRBJ1-5; no clear D gene. The specimen was CD4+ or CD8+ T cells sorted from blood, collected in a trial of the OX40 agonist ivuxolimab. The CDR3 loop is CASSLAGGSNQPQHF. The DNA for the CDR3 is TGTGCCAGCAGCTTGGCGGGAGGGAGCAATCAGCCCCAGCATTTT.